One and the same sample provided the 22 T cell receptor beta chains below, sequenced in a study of blood T cell repertoires in COVID-19. Profiling relied on immunoSEQ multiplex PCR, and the TCRdb table lists in-frame clones only, not all of them. The sample records 130,000 to 150,000 clones, roughly 84% being singletons. The sequenced material came from PBMCs or T cells enriched from blood (not recorded which). The receptors shown here come from a man aged 40-49 years with acute COVID-19.

This chain joins TRBV6-5 and TRBJ2-7; 8 positions agree with TRBD1. The germline gives CDR1 MNHEY, CDR2 SVGAGI. The CDR3 spans 14 residues. V lost 4 bases and J lost 3; bases outside the gene matches: 5. CDR3 DNA sequence: TGTGCCAGCAGTTTCAAACAGGGGGACTACGAGCAGTACTTC. Its protein product is CASSFKQGDYEQYF.

Only one count was recorded for this clone. V is TRBV2 and J is TRBJ1-2, with D unresolved. In germline, CDR1 is SNHLY, CDR2 FYNNEI. V lost 6 bases to trimming and J lost 3 bases, with 8 bases between them. The CDR3 is 12 amino acids. Written as DNA, the CDR3 is TGTGCCAGCAGACATGATGACTATGGCTACACCTTC. This sequence encodes CASRHDDYGYTF.

The chain joins TRBV9 to TRBJ2-5; unclear D gene. The CDR3 is made up of 15 amino acids. Germline lookup yields CDR1 SGDLS and CDR2 YYNGEE. The V gene lost 4 bases and the J gene lost 5 bases, with 18 bases spanning the gap. The CDR3 region has the DNA TGTGCCAGCAGCTCCCAAGCCGGGTTCCTTGAGACCCAGTACTTC. This sequence encodes CASSSQAGFLETQYF.

The V call is TRBV5-6, the J call TRBJ2-3; 9 nucleotides agree with TRBD2. V lost 0 bases to trimming and J lost 3 bases; unmatched junction nucleotides: 2. CDR1 is SGHDT, CDR2 YYEEEE, per germline. This CDR3 contains 15 residues. The CDR3 DNA is TGTGCCAGCAGCTTGGAGGCGGGGGGGACAGATACGCAGTATTTT. Protein product: CASSLEAGGTDTQYF.

V and J are TRBV5-5 and TRBJ2-2, with 7 bases aligning to TRBD2. The germline gives CDR1 SGHKS, CDR2 YYEKEE (reference sequence). Unmatched junction bases numbered 5, after V lost 1 base and J lost 2 bases. This CDR3 is 16 amino acids long. CDR3 nucleotides: TGTGCCAGCAGCTTGAGGGAGGGGATAAACACCGGGGAGCTGTTTTTT. Translation: CASSLREGINTGELFF.

The V call is TRBV3-1 (or the pseudogene TRBV3-2), the J call TRBJ2-2; D is ambiguous. This CDR3 spans 14 amino acids. Germline CDR1 LGHDT, CDR2 YNNKEL (reference sequence). Trimming took 0 bases from V and 2 from J, leaving 4 bases between them. The CDR3 sequence is CASSQDFNTGELFF. The CDR3 coding sequence is TGTGCCAGCAGCCAAGACTTTAACACCGGGGAGCTGTTTTTT.

The chain has TRBV21-1 and TRBJ1-2; TRBD1, as called in the table, went unchecked against the DNA. TRBV21-1 constitutes a pseudogene. The CDR3 runs 19 residues. CDR3 nucleotides: TGTGCCAGCAGCCCAAGGGAGACAGGGTACCTTACTCAAATCTATGGCTACACCTTC. It specifies CASSPRETGYLTQIYGYTF.

V usage is TRBV18 and J usage is TRBJ1-1; possible D gene TRBD1, 5 bases. Trimming took 0 bases from V and 3 from J, leaving 14 bases between them. CDR1 is KGHSH, CDR2 LQKENI, per germline. This CDR3 has 16 residues. The CDR3 DNA sequence: TGTGCCAGCTCACCACCCTCCGGGGGATTGGACACTGAAGCTTTCTTT. Its protein product is CASSPPSGGLDTEAFF.

The V call is TRBV6-5, the J call TRBJ2-7, with 7 nucleotides matching TRBD2. Germline CDR1 and CDR2: MNHEY and SVGAGI. V lost 0 bases to trimming and J lost 6 bases; unmatched junction nucleotides: 5. The CDR3 spans 14 residues. CDR3 sequence: CASSYSTGGGEQYF. CDR3 nucleotides: TGTGCCAGCAGTTACTCTACAGGCGGGGGCGAGCAGTACTTC.

The chain joins TRBV30 to TRBJ1-5, with D tentatively TRBD1 (5 bases). The CDR3 extends over 14 amino acids. From germline, CDR1 is GTSNPN and CDR2 SVGIG (reference sequence). Trimming removed 2 bases from V and 6 bases from J, with 14 bases in between. The CDR3 here is CAWSLGGDGQPQHF. CDR3 in DNA: TGTGCCTGGAGTCTTGGAGGGGACGGTCAGCCCCAGCATTTT.

The CDR3 protein is CASSPNSRNTEAFF. CDR3 bases: TGTGCCAGCAGCCCGAACTCGCGGAACACTGAAGCTTTCTTT. The chain joins TRBV9 to TRBJ1-1, with D unclear. The length of the CDR3 is 14 residues. V gave up 4 bases and J gave up 1 base, with 11 bases separating them. Germline CDR1 and CDR2: SGDLS and YYNGEE.

This rearrangement joins TRBV30 to TRBJ1-3, with D perhaps TRBD1 (6 bases). Germline CDR1 reads GTSNPN; CDR2 reads SVGIG (reference sequence). This CDR3 is built from 16 residues. V shed 2 bases and J shed 0 bases, with 14 bases lying between them. The DNA of the CDR3 is TGTGCCTGGAGTCAGGGAGGGGGAAGCTCTGGAAACACCATATATTTT. This gives the protein CAWSQGGGSSGNTIYF.

The CDR3 DNA is TGTGCCAGCAGCTTAGAACTAGTTTCTAACGAGCAGTACTTC. Protein: CASSLELVSNEQYF. The chain has TRBV11-2 and TRBJ2-7; TRBD2 might be the D (5 bases). Per germline, CDR1 SGHAT and CDR2 FQNNGV. The CDR3 runs to 14 residues. V lost 0 bases, J lost 5 bases, and 11 bases lay in between.

V gene TRBV5-1 combines with J gene TRBJ1-4; D ambiguous. Trimming cost V 3 bases and J 8 bases, with 11 bases left between them. This CDR3 comprises 13 residues. Germline CDR1 and CDR2: SGHRS and YFSETQ. The CDR3 region has the DNA TGCGCCAGCAGCTGGGAGGGCTACGAAAAACTGTTTTTT. This translates into CASSWEGYEKLFF.

The chain carries TRBV30 and TRBJ2-3; the D is unclear. Trimming left V 7 bases short and J 8 bases short, with 10 bases between. This CDR3 comprises 10 residues. Looked up from germline, CDR1 is GTSNPN and CDR2 is SVGIG (reference sequence). The CDR3 spells CALTLGTQYF. CDR3 nucleotides: TGTGCCTTGACACTGGGTACGCAGTATTTT.

This clone was picked up a small number of times. The rearrangement links TRBV6-2 or TRBV6-3 to TRBJ1-2; D gene ambiguous. Trimming removed 6 bases from V and 2 bases from J, with 7 bases in between. Germline-derived CDR1 and CDR2 are MNHEY and SVGEGT. The CDR3 totals 12 residues. Here the CDR3 DNA reads TGTGCCAGCAGCCACGGGAACTATGGCTACACCTTC. This codes for CASSHGNYGYTF.

The gene calls are TRBV2 and TRBJ1-1; D not resolved. The CDR3 has 15 amino acids. Germline CDR1 SNHLY, CDR2 FYNNEI. Trimming pared 7 bases from V and 3 bases from J, leaving 18 bases between. The CDR3 coding sequence is TGTGCCAGCACTCGATTGGGCAGGCCGGACACTGAAGCTTTCTTT. The encoded protein is CASTRLGRPDTEAFF.

This chain connects TRBV7-9 to TRBJ2-7; D is perhaps TRBD2 (5 bases). Germline V gene data show CDR1 as SEHNR and CDR2 as FQNEAQ (reference sequence). Trimming removed 4 bases at V and 0 bases at J, with 19 bases between. The CDR3 extends over 17 amino acids. CDR3: CASSSGSGLRSSYEQYF. CDR3 nucleotides: TGTGCCAGCAGCTCAGGCAGCGGTTTGCGGAGCTCCTACGAGCAGTACTTC.

This clone was observed a handful of times. The sample holds other DNA sequences that translate to the same CDR3. The V and J genes are TRBV28 and TRBJ2-3, with 8 bases matching TRBD2. Unmatched junction bases numbered 2, after V lost 3 bases and J lost 3 bases. CDR3 length: 14 residues. In germline, CDR1 is MDHEN, CDR2 SYDVKM. The CDR3 loop is CASSFVAGTDTQYF. The CDR3 DNA is TGTGCCAGCAGTTTCGTAGCGGGAACAGATACGCAGTATTTT.

The CDR3 nucleotides are TGTGCCAGCAGGGAGGAGGAGTACAATGAGCAGTTCTTC. Protein product: CASREEEYNEQFF. The rearrangement links TRBV2 to TRBJ2-1; the D gene is possibly TRBD2 (5 bases). The germline gives CDR1 SNHLY, CDR2 FYNNEI. CDR3 length: 13 amino acids. Trimming stripped 6 bases from V and 4 bases from J, with 10 bases between.

The V and J genes are TRBV24-1 and TRBJ1-1, with D possibly being TRBD1 (6 bases). The CDR3 covers 12 residues. Trimming pared 10 bases from V and 7 bases from J, leaving 15 bases between. Germline values: CDR1 KGHDR, CDR2 SFDVKD. This chain's CDR3 is CATSTGLGEAFF. The CDR3 region has the DNA TGTGCCACTTCGACAGGTCTGGGTGAAGCTTTCTTT.

This clone was seen just once. The chain has TRBV19 and TRBJ1-6; D is unresolved. V lost 7 bases and J lost 5, with 12 bases in between. CDR1 and CDR2 from the germline V gene are LNHDA and SQIVND (reference sequence). The CDR3 runs 14 residues. In DNA, the CDR3 is TGTGCCAGTAACGAGAGAATTAATAATTCACCCCTCCACTTT. Its protein product is CASNERINNSPLHF. Full variable domain (outside the CDR3, taken from reference TRBV19 and TRBJ1-6): DGGITQSPKYLFRKEGQNVTLSCEQNLNHDAMYWYRQDPGQGLRLIYYSQIVNDFQKGDIAEGYSVSREKKESFPLTVTSAQKNPTAFYLCASNERINNSPLHFGNGTRLTVT.